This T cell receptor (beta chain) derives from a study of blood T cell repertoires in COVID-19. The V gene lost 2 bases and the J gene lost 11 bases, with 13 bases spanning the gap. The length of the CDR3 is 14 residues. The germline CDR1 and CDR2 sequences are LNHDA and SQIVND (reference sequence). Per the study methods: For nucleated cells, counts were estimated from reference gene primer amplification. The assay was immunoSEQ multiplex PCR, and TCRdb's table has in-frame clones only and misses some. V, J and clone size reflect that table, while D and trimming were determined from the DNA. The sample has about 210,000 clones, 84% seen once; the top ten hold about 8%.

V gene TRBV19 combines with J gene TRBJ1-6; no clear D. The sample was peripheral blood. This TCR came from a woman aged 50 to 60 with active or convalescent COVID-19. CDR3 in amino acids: CASSISGSAAPLHF. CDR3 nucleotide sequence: TGTGCCAGTAGTATAAGTGGGTCAGCGGCACCCCTCCACTTT.